This is a list of T cell receptor beta chains from one sample in a study of blood T cell repertoires in COVID-19. This table comes from immunoSEQ multiplex PCR, and its TCRdb copy is limited to in-frame clones, with some not included. Among roughly 300,000 clones listed, about 93% were seen once. Material for sequencing was PBMCs or T cells enriched from blood (not recorded which). The receptors here all came from a woman aged 25 to 39 who had recovered from COVID-19. Both conserved end residues are part of each CDR3.

TRBJ2-1,TRBV5-1,CASSFEVPSSSYNEQFF
TRBJ1-5,TRBV7-8,CASSLDGQIEQPQHF
TRBJ1-5,TRBV19,CASSMWDRDNQPQHF
TRBJ2-1,TRBV7-9,CASSHTFRGSNEQFF
TRBJ2-3,TRBV2,CASRKLSVASTDTQYF
TRBJ2-3,TRBV6-5,CASRTAGGDTQYF
TRBJ2-1,TRBV7-3,CASSPSGGSEQFF
TRBJ2-1,TRBV28,CASSFNPGATNEQFF
TRBJ1-2,TRBV7-3,CASSLTGTGDGYTF
TRBJ1-1,TRBV19,CASSMGQGVTEAFF
TRBJ1-2,TRBV30,CAWRGSSNYGYTF
TRBJ2-3,TRBV7-9,CASSQGQGATDTQYF
TRBJ2-2,TRBV11-3,CASSLGGSGSPGELFF
TRBJ2-7,TRBV6-1,CASSARGTGASYEQYF
TRBJ2-3,TRBV4-1,CASSQPRDAQYF
TRBJ2-7,TRBV7-9,CASSSMEAGEYEQYF
TRBJ1-6,TRBV7-2,CASSRDRVRSPLHF
TRBJ2-3,TRBV5-6,CASSGLAGKRDTQYF
TRBJ1-6,TRBV10-2,CASSVDRNSPLHF
TRBJ2-5,TRBV6-4,CASSHRDRGEETQYF
TRBJ2-7,TRBV18,CASSPSPPSGRLAYEQYF
TRBJ1-3,TRBV4-1,CASSQARTGNTIYF
TRBJ2-1,TRBV6-2/TRBV6-3,CASSDPGQTYNEQFF
TRBJ2-7,TRBV24-1,CATSVKRRQGLSYEQYF
TRBJ2-5,TRBV27,CASSPNQETQYF
TRBJ1-4,TRBV4-3,CASSQEFPGRRNEKLFF
TRBJ2-3,TRBV5-6,CASSLTTGTDTQYF
TRBJ2-7,TRBV5-4,CASSFEISYEQYF
TRBJ2-1,TRBV6-5,CASRDRVNEQFF
TRBJ2-2,TRBV13,CASSPGTDTGELFF
TRBJ2-3,TRBV7-2,CASSLRLAGSTDTQYF
TRBJ2-2,TRBV6-4,CASSDSGAGELFF
TRBJ2-7,TRBV2,CASSESAGLYEQYF
TRBJ1-1,TRBV6-5,CASSYSSTGGNTEAFF
TRBJ1-5,TRBV28,CASSLGVWRQPQHF
TRBJ2-2,TRBV9,CASSVGAVGRGTGELFF
TRBJ1-1,TRBV28,CASSPAGVPASEAFF
TRBJ2-6,TRBV5-4,CASSPQAPSGANVLTF
TRBJ2-1,TRBV7-9,CASSLSTGNEQFF
TRBJ2-7,TRBV7-9,CASSSPGQGNEQYF
TRBJ1-1,TRBV30,CAWSPKGLRGAFF
TRBJ1-3,TRBV3-1/TRBV3-2,CASSHPTGGSGNTIYF
TRBJ1-4,TRBV24-1,CATSESGTGDEKLFF
TRBJ2-5,TRBV6-4,CASSRNSGAGETQYF
TRBJ1-1,TRBV18,CASSFKGDTEAFF
TRBJ1-2,TRBV7-8,CASSLDRGQEVYGYTF
TRBJ2-1,TRBV19,CASSTLTGGRLGNEQFF
TRBJ2-2,TRBV10-3,CAISAGQGSGVMTGELFF
TRBJ2-1,TRBV3-1/TRBV3-2,CASSQDKLAGSSNEQFF
TRBJ2-5,TRBV28,CASMKGPNQETQYF
TRBJ2-3,TRBV24-1,CATSDPRRGASTDTQYF
TRBJ1-2,TRBV28,CASSLLQGFGYTF
TRBJ2-7,TRBV15,CATSLTGTSGTYVGQYF
TRBJ2-5,TRBV19,CASSMILGRSETQYF
TRBJ1-2,TRBV7-2,CASSLVVGGDNYGYTF